One sample yielded the 8 T cell receptor beta chains listed below, sequenced in a study of T-cell reconstitution after alpha-beta-depleted transplantation in children. It was with unique molecular identifiers that the TCRbeta library was prepared. One entry per CDR3 protein results from TCRdb running MiXCR on the PCR reads. The sample holds 97,000 or so distinct CDR3 sequences, 4.5% to 7.5% seen once. Source: PBMCs, mostly from graft donor cells, taken 60 days after TCRalphabeta/CD19-depleted stem cell transplant. The receptors were sampled from a female patient between 2 and 15 years old who had a stem cell transplant for Fanconi anemia, so the T cells may come from the graft donor.

The sample holds many counts of this clonotype. The chain combines TRBV3-1 with TRBJ2-2; 10 bases map to TRBD2. This CDR3 is 15 amino acids long. V shed 7 bases and J 0 bases; nucleotides not matched to a gene: 2. Germline V lookup: CDR1 LGHDT, CDR2 YNNKEL (reference sequence). CDR3 nucleotides: TGTGCCAGCACTAGCGGGGGTCCGAACACCGGGGAGCTGTTTTTT. It codes for CASTSGGPNTGELFF.

This clonotype was seen many times. The chain recombines TRBV12-3 or TRBV12-4 with TRBJ2-5; 13 positions match TRBD2. Unmatched junction bases numbered 10, after V lost 7 bases and J lost 5 bases. The CDR3 length is 16 residues. CDR3 residues: CASTILLAGGQETQYF. DNA for the CDR3: TGTGCCAGCACCATTCTACTAGCGGGGGGGCAGGAGACCCAGTACTTC.

The table lists this clonotype with many counts. The chain combines TRBV11-1 with TRBJ2-1, with D possibly being TRBD1 or TRBD2 (5 bases each). V was shortened by 3 bases and J by 0 bases, with 12 bases between the two germline ends. The length of the CDR3 is 16 residues. Germline CDR1 SGHAT, CDR2 FQDESV (reference sequence). The CDR3 sequence: CASSFVRGSSYNEQFF. The CDR3 DNA follows: TGTGCCAGCAGCTTCGTTCGGGGCAGCTCCTACAATGAGCAGTTCTTC.

This clonotype was recorded a few times. The chain is built from TRBV4-2 and TRBJ2-3; TRBD2 aligns across 13 bases. The germline V gene encodes CDR1 LGHNA and CDR2 YNFKEQ. This CDR3 contains 17 residues. The V segment lost 5 bases and the J segment 4 bases; nucleotides outside the gene matches: 9. The CDR3 loop is CASSSIGLAGVADTQYF. The CDR3 region has the DNA TGTGCCAGCAGCTCAATAGGACTAGCGGGAGTCGCAGATACGCAGTATTTT.

This clonotype was counted ten times or more. The chain has TRBV30 and TRBJ1-2, with no clear D. Trimming pared 2 bases from V and 5 bases from J, leaving 6 bases between. Per the germline V gene, CDR1 is GTSNPN and CDR2 is SVGIG (reference sequence). The CDR3 loop spans 11 amino acids. CDR3 DNA sequence: TGTGCCTGGAGTTGGACGTATGGCTACACCTTC. It specifies CAWSWTYGYTF.

This clonotype was counted only a few times. V is TRBV28 and J is TRBJ2-6, with 7 bases that match TRBD1. This CDR3 contains 15 residues. CDR1 MDHEN and CDR2 SYDVKM come from the germline V gene. With 5 bases clipped from V and 0 bases from J, the junction kept 1 base outside the gene matches. In DNA, the CDR3 is TGTGCCAGCAGTAGACAGGGCTCTGGGGCCAACGTCCTGACTTTC. Amino acid sequence: CASSRQGSGANVLTF.

Many counts were recorded for this clonotype. The V gene is TRBV12-3 or TRBV12-4, the J gene TRBJ2-3; 9 bases match TRBD2. The CDR3 length is 15 residues. V trimming: 3 bases; J trimming: 5 bases; junction bases outside the gene matches: 6. CDR3 protein: CASSFLAGARDTQYF. In DNA form, the CDR3 reads TGTGCCAGCAGTTTCTTAGCGGGGGCGCGAGATACGCAGTATTTT.

This clonotype has at least ten counts. This chain connects TRBV5-1 to TRBJ2-3; D is unresolved. The V end lost 6 bases, the J end lost 3 bases, and 14 bases lay between the germline ends. CDR1 SGHRS and CDR2 YFSETQ come from the germline V gene. CDR3 size: 14 residues. CDR3 sequence (DNA): TGCGCCAGCAAATTTGTGGGGTCGACAGATACGCAGTATTTT. Protein sequence: CASKFVGSTDTQYF.